This record concerns one TCR beta chain sequence. The antigen remains unidentified. A distinct unique molecular identifier was carried by each TCR cDNA molecule. From the 5' RACE reads, TCRdb called clonotypes with MiXCR, one entry per CDR3 protein. The data contain more than 80,000 distinct CDR3 sequences, over 9.5% of them seen just once; the ten biggest clones take up over 40%. The sample belongs to a study of spatial heterogeneity in lung cancer. As for the study in general: Consistently, beta-chain sequences turned up in larger numbers than alpha-chain sequences did.

As to time point: sample taken at primary tumor resection. Unsorted samples of tumor, nontumor lung or frozen PBMC had their whole RNA sequenced. The donors were 72 patients with non-small cell lung cancer that was early-stage and untreated. General observations from the study: Detection of ubiquitous tumor TCRs in blood was higher at resection than follow-up.

The sample was PBMCs, taken at surgery. This clonotype was sampled from a male donor with early-stage non-small cell lung cancer.

CDR3 amino acids: CASSGGQGAQPQHF. CDR3 coding DNA: TGTGCCAGCAGTGGGGGACAGGGTGCTCAGCCCCAGCATTTT. The chain combines TRBV6-1 with TRBJ1-5, with 9 bases fitting TRBD1. This CDR3 region has 14 residues. The V gene's germline CDR1 is MNHNS and CDR2 SASEGT. J gave up 6 bases and V 4 bases, and 4 bases lay outside the gene matches.